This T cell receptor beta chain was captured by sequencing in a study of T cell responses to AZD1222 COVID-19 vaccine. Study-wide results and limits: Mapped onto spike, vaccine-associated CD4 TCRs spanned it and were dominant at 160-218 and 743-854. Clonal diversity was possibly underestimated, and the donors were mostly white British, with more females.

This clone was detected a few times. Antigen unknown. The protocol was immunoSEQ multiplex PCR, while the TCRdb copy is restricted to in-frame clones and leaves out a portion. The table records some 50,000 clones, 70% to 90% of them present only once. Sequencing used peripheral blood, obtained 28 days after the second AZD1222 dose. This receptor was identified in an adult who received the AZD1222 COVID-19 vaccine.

CDR3 bases: TGCGCCAGCAGCGTTCCGGATCCCCCTGTGGAGCAGTACTTC. Its translation is CASSVPDPPVEQYF. The chain combines TRBV5-1 with TRBJ2-7, with D unclear. The CDR3 length is 14 residues. CDR1 and CDR2 from the germline V gene are SGHRS and YFSETQ. The V and J ends lost 4 bases and 7 bases respectively, with 18 bases between them.